Listed here are 9 T cell receptor beta chains from one sample, sequenced in a study of Ad26.COV2.S vaccination and SARS-CoV-2 variants listed by TCRdb under 2021. The treatment or condition label, read with the paper, signifies: around 19 received Ad26.COV2.S at low or high dose, single or two shots; roughly five received placebo; per-sample allocation not given. Repertoires of vaccine and placebo recipients were sequenced from samples collected on day 63 after the first injection. The library was produced with the immunoSEQ multiplex PCR assay. Entries here come from immuneACCESS through TCRdb and include only in-frame sequences with V and J called. Some clones fail to appear in such tables; in the studies checked, an unresolved V gene covers under half of the shortfall, and the cause of the remainder is unknown. The sample table records about 350,000 clones; roughly 84% of these occur just once. 3.4% of the sample is in the top ten clones.

The specimen was peripheral blood, collected in a trial of Ad26.COV2.S vaccine versus placebo. Receptors originate from a person between 18 and 59 years old who received the Ad26.COV2.S COVID-19 vaccine or a placebo.

There are a few counts of this clone. The V call is TRBV11-3, the J call TRBJ1-1; D uncertain. The CDR3 has 13 amino acids. Trimming left V 4 bases short and J 4 bases short, with 10 bases between. Germline CDR1 reads SGHNT; CDR2 reads YENEEA. The CDR3 region has the DNA TGTGCCAGCAGCTGGGAGGGCGGCACTGAAGCTTTCTTT. Translated: CASSWEGGTEAFF.

The sample holds a few counts of this clone. The DNA for the CDR3 is TGCGCCAGCAGCCAACCAAGACAGGGGGTATTTCAGCCCCAGCATTTT. It codes for CASSQPRQGVFQPQHF. J is TRBJ1-5 and V is TRBV4-1, with TRBD1 identical over 9 bases. CDR3 length: 16 residues. Trimming took 2 bases from V and 6 from J; bases not matched to a gene: 8. Germline CDR1 reads MGHRA; CDR2 reads YSYEKL.

The chain couples TRBV7-2 to TRBJ1-2, with TRBD1 matching over 7 bases. Germline V gene data show CDR1 as SGHTA and CDR2 as FQGNSA. CDR3 length equals 13 residues. V lost 5 bases to trimming and J lost 4 bases; unmatched junction nucleotides: 4. The CDR3 reads CASSRQGPYGYTF. In nucleotides, the CDR3 is TGTGCCAGCAGCCGACAGGGTCCCTATGGCTACACCTTC. Combining the CDR3 with reference TRBV7-2 and TRBJ1-2 gives the whole variable domain GAGVSQSPSNKVTEKGKDVELRCDPISGHTALYWYRQSLGQGLEFLIYFQGNSAPDKSGLPSDRFSAERTGGSVSTLTIQRTQQEDSAVYLCASSRQGPYGYTFGSGTRLTVV.

This rearrangement joins TRBV5-1 to TRBJ1-6; D perhaps matches TRBD1 (5 bases). The CDR3 sequence is 16 residues long. CDR1 and CDR2 from the germline V gene are SGHRS and YFSETQ. V lost 0 bases and J lost 9, with 16 bases in between. The CDR3 protein is CASSLGGGQGSSPLHF. As DNA, the CDR3 is TGCGCCAGCAGCTTGGGAGGAGGACAAGGAAGTTCACCCCTCCACTTT.

This chain joins TRBV19 and TRBJ2-5, with 9 nucleotides matching TRBD2. Germline V lookup: CDR1 LNHDA, CDR2 SQIVND (reference sequence). After removal of 1 base from V and 5 bases from J, the junction contained 8 bases not matched to a gene. The CDR3 spans 16 residues. CDR3 sequence reads: CASSIGAGGPGETQYF. Here the CDR3 DNA reads TGTGCCAGTAGTATAGGTGCGGGGGGGCCAGGGGAGACCCAGTACTTC.

The V gene is TRBV3-1 (or the pseudogene TRBV3-2), the J gene TRBJ2-7, with 10 bases fitting TRBD1. CDR1 LGHDT and CDR2 YNNKEL come from the germline V gene (reference sequence). CDR3 length: 16 residues. The V gene end was trimmed by 4 bases and the J gene end by 4 bases; junction bases not matched to a gene: 10. The CDR3 DNA sequence: TGTGCCAGCAGCCCCCTCTGGGGACAGGGGAAATACGAGCAGTACTTC. Amino acids: CASSPLWGQGKYEQYF.

This clone was recorded a few times. The chain is built from TRBV6-5 and TRBJ2-7; no firm D call. CDR3 length: 13 residues. CDR1 and CDR2 (germline): MNHEY, SVGAGI. Trimming removed 7 bases at V and 3 bases at J, with 13 bases between. CDR3 coding DNA: TGTGCCAGCATACCCTTCCCCGGCTACGAGCAGTACTTC. Translation gives CASIPFPGYEQYF.

The genes are TRBV11-2 and TRBJ2-5, with TRBD2 matching 10 bases. This CDR3 spans 15 amino acids. Germline V gene lookup returns CDR1 SGHAT and CDR2 FQNNGV. V shed 3 bases, J shed 2 bases, and the junction held 3 bases outside the gene matches. The chain's CDR3 is CASSFTSGEQETQYF. In DNA form, the CDR3 reads TGTGCCAGCAGCTTCACTAGCGGGGAACAAGAGACCCAGTACTTC.

The chain joins TRBV30 to TRBJ1-1; a possible D gene is TRBD1 (5 bases). Germline loops: CDR1 GTSNPN, CDR2 SVGIG (reference sequence). This CDR3 spans 14 amino acids. The ends were cut back, 8 bases at V and 0 bases at J, with 16 bases in the middle. CDR3 residues: CAGRDGHMNTEAFF. CDR3 in DNA: TGTGCCGGCCGGGACGGGCACATGAACACTGAAGCTTTCTTT.